This record covers a single T cell receptor (beta chain). This specimen comes from a study of blood T cell repertoires in COVID-19. In the study's own analysis: Estimated nucleated cell counts came from reference gene primer amplification. Some clones are missing from TCRdb's copy, which holds only in-frame ones; the method was immunoSEQ multiplex PCR. That table furnishes V, J and clone size, whereas the DNA furnished D and trimming. The table records about 120,000 clones, approximately 87% of them present only once. The sequence was obtained from a man aged 25-45 years with acute or convalescent COVID-19. The sequenced sample was peripheral blood.

CDR3 sequence (DNA): TGTGCCAGCAGACCTTCGGGGAACGGGGAGCTGTTTTTT. It translates to CASRPSGNGELFF. The gene calls are TRBV6-5 and TRBJ2-2; D is perhaps TRBD2 (5 bases). Trimming took 6 bases from V and 7 from J, leaving 12 bases between them. The CDR3 runs 13 residues. CDR1 MNHEY and CDR2 SVGAGI come from the germline V gene.